Below, 3 T cell receptor beta chains from the same sample are listed, as sequenced in a study of cytomegalovirus exposure and HLA in healthy donors. A multiplex PCR was run with 60 Vbeta primers and 13 Jbeta primers. Assay: immunoSEQ multiplex PCR; the TCRdb copy retains only in-frame clones and omits some. The table has 150,000 to 180,000 clones, around 79% seen once; the top ten hold roughly 2.8%. The sample consisted of PBMCs. The receptors derive from a man younger than 35 in good health and CMV-seronegative.

The CDR3 DNA sequence: TGTGCCAGCAGTTACTCGGCCCCAGGGAACACTGAAGCTTTCTTT. Translated, it gives CASSYSAPGNTEAFF. The chain combines TRBV6-5 with TRBJ1-1; the D is unclear. V gave up 0 bases and J gave up 1 base, with 9 bases separating them. The CDR3 totals 15 residues. Germline V CDR1 and CDR2: MNHEY, SVGAGI.

This clone was picked up a small number of times. The gene calls are TRBV6-5 and TRBJ2-3, with 11 bases lining up with TRBD2. V dropped 6 bases and J dropped 10; count of bases not matched to a gene: 12. CDR1 and CDR2 (germline): MNHEY, SVGAGI. This CDR3 has 15 amino acids. The CDR3 region has the DNA TGTGCCAGCAGCCATCAATCTAGCGGGGGGACTCCGCAGTATTTT. Its translation is CASSHQSSGGTPQYF.

CDR3 protein: CSVVSGTGIGASYNEQFF. CDR3 bases: TGCAGCGTTGTCTCCGGGACAGGGATAGGAGCCTCCTACAATGAGCAGTTCTTC. The chain recombines TRBV29-1 with TRBJ2-1; TRBD1 agrees at 9 bases. V lost 4 bases and J lost 0; bases outside the gene matches: 13. The CDR3 has 18 residues. In germline, CDR1 is SQVTM, CDR2 ANQGSEA.